This T cell receptor beta chain emerged from a study of blood T cell repertoires in COVID-19. For the study at large: The cDNA or gDNA used as material had been derived from T cells, B-cell-depleted T cells, or PBMCs.

Here immunoSEQ multiplex PCR was the method, and the copy in TCRdb shows in-frame clones only, minus some. Of about 230,000 clones in the sample, about 90% were seen once. V lost 6 bases to trimming and J lost 5 bases; unmatched junction nucleotides: 6. CDR1 is MNHEY, CDR2 SMNVEV, per germline (reference sequence). The CDR3 has 15 residues. This rearrangement joins TRBV27 to TRBJ2-1, with 11 bases lining up with TRBD2. The receptor was isolated from a woman aged 18-29 years who had recovered from COVID-19. The source material was peripheral blood. The CDR3 region is CASSRGTSGHNEQFF. Written as DNA, the CDR3 is TGTGCCAGCAGCCGTGGGACTAGCGGTCACAATGAGCAGTTCTTC.